The text below deals with one TCR beta chain. Its antigen is currently not known. There are no base qualities to consult, and no much larger clone falls within one base. TCR CDR3 regions were amplified from genomic DNA by multiplex PCR using the deep immunoSEQ assay. Extracted genomic DNA from each cell subset was spread evenly across all wells of several immunoSEQ 96-well plates, with each plate serving as a replicate. For sorted subsets, each replicate PCR was loaded with 200 to 250 ng genomic DNA, equivalent to 30,000 to 35,000 T cell genomes. Purified libraries were quantified with a Qubit 3.0 fluorometer, sized on a Bioanalyzer 2100, and re-quantified with the KAPA Library Quantification kit. Every immunoSEQ 96-well plate was sequenced on a separate single-read 150-cycle Illumina NextSeq 550 flow cell. For the original study's pipeline: Because the immunoSEQ output included only junctional sequences and no quality scores, the filtering could not be the same as the filtering used for full-length reads. To assign V/J genes and CDR3, sequences were annotated against IMGT germline references using PyIR, a Python wrapper for IgBLAST v1.9. Reads with weak V/J assignments (E-value above 1e-6), missing CDR3, stop codons, out-of-frame junctions, or ambiguous translated residues were removed. V3J clonotypes were defined by identical inferred V gene, J gene, and CDR3 amino acid sequence. To compute the percentage overlap between repertoires, the number of shared unique clonotypes was divided by the size of the smaller repertoire. Repertoire richness was assessed with RTK rarefaction, the Chao1 estimator, and Recon v2.1 estimates of unobserved clonotypes. Generation probabilities were computed with OLGA for all TCRbeta clonotypes obtained by the gDNA method from a few donors. TCRdb took this table from immuneACCESS and kept in-frame rearrangements with V and J called. Such tables lack part of the clones; where checked against another copy, unresolved V genes explain under half of the gap, and the rest is unexplained. V, J and clone size reflect that table, while D and trimming were determined from the DNA. This sample is represented by millions of clones; approximately 94% of them were singletons. 0.13% to 0.15% of the sample comes from the top ten.

Healthy HIV-negative adults with no recently reported acute infections or vaccinations were included as donors. All donors were Caucasian adults living in Nashville, Tennessee, USA. CD4+ T cells were enriched by magnetic negative selection, after which naive cells were positively selected on CD45RA and the negative fraction was taken as the memory subset. Blood was obtained by leukapheresis, after which PBMCs were separated by Ficoll-Histopaque density gradient centrifugation and cryopreserved in liquid nitrogen vapor phase. Purity and quantity of every magnetically sorted T cell population were checked by analytical flow cytometry. Genomic DNA was isolated from each sorted fraction and quantified by UV absorbance on a Nanodrop 2000c. This sample is drawn from a study of shared clonotypes between healthy human individuals (dated by TCRdb to 2020 to 2022). Some background on the complete study: The cohort included three men and a couple of women between 18 and 49 years of age. To estimate repertoire size and how much clonotypes are shared between individuals, the study performed deep sequencing of blood TCR repertoires from a few healthy adults. To increase sequencing depth and limit assay-specific biases, different laboratories used diverse techniques to prepare libraries and sequence TCR repertoires. Between about 0.85 and 8.9 billion PBMCs per donor were obtained by leukapheresis. For each donor, three plates each were used for CD4 naive and CD4 memory, two plates were used for CD8 naive, and one plate was used for CD8 memory.

The paper as a whole reports these results and caveats: When a few donors were compared, the shared fraction of clonotypes was about 5% for naive CD4, 3.5% for naive CD8, more than 2% for memory CD4, and less than 0.45% for memory CD8. Based on pairwise subsampling, the degree of clonotype sharing among donors was expected to be affected by sequencing depth. Estimated clonotype richness was generally larger for naive than for memory subsets. Sampling was limited to blood, and TCR repertoires in tissue likely differ from TCR repertoires in blood. Clonotypes shared by all four sorted-subset donors showed higher generation probabilities than non-shared clonotypes. Rarefaction of sorted-subset datasets indicated incomplete sequencing despite the large sequencing depth. Because the study included a small number of donors, the genetic and exposure-history diversity represented was limited.

The clonotype was recovered from a man aged 18-30 years in good health. Material: naive CD4+ T cells sorted from blood. The intended sense of this specimen's cell subset or site label: CD45RA+ positively selected.

In nucleotides, the sequence is TGTGCCAGCAGCTTTGGAGGTAGACAGGGCGGCGAAAAACTGTTTTTT. Its coded protein is CASSFGGRQGGEKLFF. The chain was built from TRBV5-8 and TRBJ1-4, with 7 bases in between that match TRBD1. CDR1 is given as SGHTS and CDR2 as YDEGEE, both from the germline V gene. V and J are trimmed by 2 bases and 8 bases, and the gene matches miss 12 bases of the junction. The CDR3, from cysteine to phenylalanine, totals 16 residues. The sequence is cut down to CDR3 DNA, 48 bases in frame from base 1.